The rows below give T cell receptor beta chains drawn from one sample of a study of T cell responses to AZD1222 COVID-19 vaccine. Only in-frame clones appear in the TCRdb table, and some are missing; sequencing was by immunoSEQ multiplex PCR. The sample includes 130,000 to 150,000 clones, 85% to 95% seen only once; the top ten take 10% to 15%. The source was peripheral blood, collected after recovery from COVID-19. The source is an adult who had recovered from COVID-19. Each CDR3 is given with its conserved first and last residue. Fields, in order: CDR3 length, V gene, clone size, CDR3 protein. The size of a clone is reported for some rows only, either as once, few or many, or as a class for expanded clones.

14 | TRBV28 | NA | CASSSTGAEDEQYF
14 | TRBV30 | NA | CAPILVQGDYEQYF
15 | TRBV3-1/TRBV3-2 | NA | CASSQDRGVYYGYTF
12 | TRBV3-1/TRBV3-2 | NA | CASSYSSDEQYF
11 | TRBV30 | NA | CAWGENTEAFF
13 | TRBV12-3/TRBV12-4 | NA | CASSLQGAGGYTF
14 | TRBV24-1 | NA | CATSDPGSGETQYF
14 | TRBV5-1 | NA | CASSWAGSTYEQYF
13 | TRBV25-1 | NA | CASSPGQNQPQHF
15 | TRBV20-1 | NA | CSASGGQDSRREQYF
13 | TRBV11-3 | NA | CASSLDGSYEQYF
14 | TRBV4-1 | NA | CASSLRTPSYEQYF
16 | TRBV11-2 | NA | CATLPNWGQRANVLTF
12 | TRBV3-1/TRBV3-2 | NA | CASSQGAYEQYF
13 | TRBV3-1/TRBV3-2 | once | CASSPGRDSPLHF
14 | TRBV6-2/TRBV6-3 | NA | CASSSLTSPHEQFF
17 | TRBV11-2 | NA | CASSAGSGRGVGETQYF
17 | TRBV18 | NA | CASSPWIGGASKNEQFF
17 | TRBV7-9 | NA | CASSRRTSGSWVDTQYF
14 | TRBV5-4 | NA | CASSSRANTGELFF
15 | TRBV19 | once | CASSIGDRGNQPQHF
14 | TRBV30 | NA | CAWSVLLVPGELFF
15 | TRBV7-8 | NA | CASSFSDRNTGELFF
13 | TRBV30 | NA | CACPENSGNTIYF
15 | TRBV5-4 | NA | CASSLTSGSYNEQFF
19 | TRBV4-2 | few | CASSQGTRRGVYSNQPQHF
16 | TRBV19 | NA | CASSARRATRGYGYTF
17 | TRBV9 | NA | CASSPGMGQGANYGYTF
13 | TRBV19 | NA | CASSRRDNYEQYF
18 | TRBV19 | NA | CASSSPRFPFGGAHGYTF
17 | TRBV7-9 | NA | CASSSDRVIKANTEAFF
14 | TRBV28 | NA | CASSFGGIPIEQYF
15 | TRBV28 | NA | CASSFQWIAKNIQYF
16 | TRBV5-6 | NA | CASSPGSGEFNYGYTF
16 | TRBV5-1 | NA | CASQTGTSATNEKLFF
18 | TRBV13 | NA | CASSSTSGRAWGYNEQFF
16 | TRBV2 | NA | CASSEGTGGLLYGYTF
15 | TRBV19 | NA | CASSRQWGITYEQYF
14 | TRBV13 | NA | CASSASGHTDTQYF
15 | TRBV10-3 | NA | CAISEGQDKGNTIYF
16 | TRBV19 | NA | CASSIEGRGGPYEQYF
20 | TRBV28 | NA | CASSFQGVGRPVGSNYGYTF